What follows are 5 T cell receptor beta chains derived from one specimen sequenced in a study of T cell repertoires in cytomegalovirus infection. TCRdb reanalysed the reads using MiXCR and keeps one entry per CDR3 protein. The data contain about 310,000 distinct CDR3 sequences, roughly a sixth of them singletons. Sample: PBMCs. The source of these receptors is a human donor in good health (CMV status not recorded). Some clones in this sample may be carry-over from other donors' samples.

At least ten counts were recorded for this clonotype. The V gene is TRBV25-1, the J gene TRBJ1-1, with D hard to call. CDR1 is MGHDK and CDR2 is SYGVNS in the germline V gene. This CDR3 region has 14 residues. Trimming removed 5 bases at V and 3 bases at J, with 13 bases between. Here the CDR3 DNA reads TGTGCCAGCAGTAACCTTAACACCTACACTGAAGCTTTCTTT. As protein: CASSNLNTYTEAFF.

The V and J genes are TRBV6-6 and TRBJ1-1, with D tentatively TRBD1 (6 bases). Trimming shortened V by 0 bases and J by 8 bases, and 10 bases separated the two germline ends. CDR3 size: 13 residues. From germline, CDR1 is MNHNY and CDR2 SVGAGI (reference sequence). The CDR3 DNA reads TGTGCCAGCAGTTACTCAGGAGGACAGGAAGCTTTCTTT. It codes for CASSYSGGQEAFF.

The chain links TRBV15 to TRBJ2-7, with a possible D match to TRBD2 (5 bases). Per germline, CDR1 LNHNV and CDR2 YYDKDF (reference sequence). This CDR3 is 11 amino acids long. V lost 4 bases to trimming and J lost 7 bases, with 8 bases between them. The chain's CDR3 is CATSTGYEQYF. CDR3 in DNA: TGTGCCACCAGCACGGGGTATGAGCAGTACTTC.

This clonotype was recorded many times. The J gene is TRBJ2-6, the V gene TRBV12-3 or TRBV12-4; D possibly uses TRBD1 or TRBD2 (5 bases each). The V end was cut by 5 bases, the J end by 1 base, with 9 bases between. The CDR3 extends over 15 amino acids. The CDR3 loop is CASSPGRSGANVLTF. Here the CDR3 DNA reads TGTGCCAGCAGTCCAGGGAGATCTGGGGCCAACGTCCTGACTTTC.

CDR3 coding DNA: TGTGCCAGCAGTGAGGGGGCCACTGAAGCTTTCTTT. Amino acid sequence: CASSEGATEAFF. This chain connects TRBV25-1 to TRBJ1-1, with D perhaps TRBD1 (6 bases). V gave up 3 bases and J gave up 4 bases, with 6 bases separating them. CDR1 is MGHDK and CDR2 is SYGVNS in the germline V gene. There are 12 residues in the CDR3.